This TCR beta chain is from a study of beta chain features in type 1 diabetes. Sequencing targeted expressed TCRB transcripts, as all isolated RNA had been reverse transcribed. Method: immunoSEQ multiplex PCR; TCRdb's copy keeps in-frame clones and lacks some. The sample yields 680,000 or so clones, roughly a sixth seen once. V lost 4 bases and J lost 4, with 25 bases in between. CDR3 size: 17 residues. The germline gives CDR1 GTSNPN, CDR2 SVGIG (reference sequence). Cell sorting via CD45RO/CCR7/CD25/CD127/CD95/CD27 was performed to obtain CD4+ naive, central memory, regulatory and stem cell-like memory cells.

Input material: naive CD4+ T cells from blood. The sequence was obtained from a man younger than 30 in good health. This chain uses TRBV30 with TRBJ1-1; the D is unclear. The CDR3 loop reads CAWIRGKGQPTITEAFF. The CDR3 region has the DNA TGTGCCTGGATCCGGGGTAAGGGTCAGCCAACTATCACTGAAGCTTTCTTT.